This entry lists 21 T cell receptor beta chains sequenced from one sample in a study of CD8 T cells in Susac syndrome. RNA, at roughly 0.45 to 1 ug, was reverse transcribed with random hexamers. Via MiXCR, TCRdb re-called the immunoSEQ multiplex PCR reads, giving one row per CDR3 protein. The repertoire holds some 250,000 distinct CDR3 sequences, with around 96% as singletons. Sequenced: CD4+ T cells from PBMCs. The source of these receptors is a human donor with Susac syndrome.

The chain carries TRBV5-1 and TRBJ2-3; TRBD2 matches at 8 bases. V trimming: 2 bases; J trimming: 5 bases; junction bases outside the gene matches: 4. CDR3 length equals 14 residues. Germline CDR1 SGHRS, CDR2 YFSETQ. The CDR3 loop is CASSLAGAGDTQYF. The CDR3 coding sequence is TGCGCCAGCAGCTTAGCGGGAGCTGGAGATACGCAGTATTTT.

V is TRBV29-1 and J is TRBJ1-2; 11 bases agree with TRBD1. J gave up 6 bases and V 5 bases, and 8 bases lay outside the gene matches. This CDR3 is 14 amino acids long. The germline V gene has CDR1 SQVTM and CDR2 ANQGSEA. The CDR3 DNA reads TGCAGCGTTAACGGACAGGGGGCAGGGGATGGCTACACCTTC. Its protein is CSVNGQGAGDGYTF.

The rearrangement links TRBV19 to TRBJ2-7, with 7 positions matching TRBD2. Trimming cost V 8 bases and J 0 bases; bases outside gene matches: 4. The germline CDR1 and CDR2 sequences are LNHDA and SQIVND (reference sequence). This CDR3 spans 13 amino acids. This CDR3 reads CASGREDSYEQYF. CDR3 DNA: TGTGCCAGTGGACGGGAGGACTCCTACGAGCAGTACTTC.

This chain connects TRBV7-3 to TRBJ1-1, with a possible D match to TRBD1 (5 bases). CDR1 and CDR2 (germline): SGHTA, FQGTGA. The germline V and J ends were trimmed by 2 bases and 1 base, with 8 bases remaining between them. This CDR3 is built from 14 residues. The CDR3 DNA is TGTGCCAGCAGCTTATTCGGGACGAACACTGAAGCTTTCTTT. Its translation is CASSLFGTNTEAFF. The full variable domain, rest sourced from reference TRBV7-3 and TRBJ1-1, is GAGVSQTPSNKVTEKGKYVELRCDPISGHTALYWYRQSLGQGPEFLIYFQGTGAADDSGLPNDRFFAVRPEGSVSTLKIQRTERGDSAVYLCASSLFGTNTEAFFGQGTRLTVV.

The J gene is TRBJ1-2, the V gene TRBV4-1; 7 bases line up with TRBD1. The J segment lost 4 bases and the V segment lost 2 bases, leaving 10 bases of the junction unmatched. In germline, CDR1 is MGHRA, CDR2 YSYEKL. The CDR3 is made up of 16 amino acids. CDR3 residues: CASSQPRTGTAYGYTF. CDR3 in DNA: TGCGCCAGCAGCCAACCAAGAACCGGGACAGCCTATGGCTACACCTTC.

The gene calls are TRBV28 and TRBJ2-2; possible D gene TRBD2, 6 bases. This CDR3 is built from 15 residues. V lost 6 bases and J lost 1, with 12 bases in between. Germline V gene sequence: CDR1 MDHEN, CDR2 SYDVKM. The CDR3 loop reads CASSQIAVNTGELFF. CDR3 nucleotides: TGTGCCAGCAGCCAGATAGCGGTGAACACCGGGGAGCTGTTTTTT.

The chain combines TRBV10-3 with TRBJ2-1; D not resolved. Trimming shortened V by 4 bases and J by 3 bases, and 1 base separated the two germline ends. The germline CDR1 and CDR2 sequences are ENHRY and SYGVKD. CDR3 length: 11 amino acids. CDR3 DNA sequence: TGTGCCATCAGTGGCTACAATGAGCAGTTCTTC. Protein product: CAISGYNEQFF.

This chain links TRBV7-3 with TRBJ2-3; the D gene is possibly TRBD1 (5 bases). This CDR3 has 12 residues. The V gene's germline CDR1 is SGHTA and CDR2 FQGTGA. V was shortened by 5 bases and J by 6 bases, with 9 bases between the two germline ends. The CDR3 DNA is TGTGCCAGCAGCCGACAGTCGGATACGCAGTATTTT. This sequence encodes CASSRQSDTQYF.

The V gene is TRBV20-1, the J gene TRBJ2-2; D possibly corresponds to TRBD2 (5 bases). The germline gives CDR1 DFQATT, CDR2 SNEGSKA (reference sequence). Deletions cut 3 bases from V and 7 bases from J, with 12 bases between. The CDR3 is 13 residues long. Here the CDR3 reads CSASGETDGELFF. In nucleotides, the CDR3 is TGCAGTGCTAGCGGGGAAACGGACGGGGAGCTGTTTTTT.

The genes are TRBV20-1 and TRBJ2-3, with D hard to call. The CDR3 sequence is 11 residues long. The ends were cut back, 6 bases at V and 6 bases at J, with 10 bases in the middle. The germline gives CDR1 DFQATT, CDR2 SNEGSKA (reference sequence). In nucleotides, the CDR3 is TGCAGTGCGAGACGGTGGGATACGCAGTATTTT. Translating gives CSARRWDTQYF.

This clonotype has a single count. The chain employs TRBV5-4 and TRBJ2-1, with 12 positions matching TRBD2. This CDR3 region has 16 residues. The germline V gene encodes CDR1 SGHNT and CDR2 YYREEE (reference sequence). The ends lost 4 bases at V and 4 bases at J; junction bases unmatched: 6. For the CDR3, the DNA is TGTGCCAGCAGCGCACGGACTAGCGGGATATACAATGAGCAGTTCTTC. The encoded protein is CASSARTSGIYNEQFF. Complete variable domain (other parts from reference TRBV5-4 and TRBJ2-1): ETGVTQSPTHLIKTRGQQVTLRCSSQSGHNTVSWYQQALGQGPQFIFQYYREEENGRGNFPPRFSGLQFPNYSSELNVNALELDDSALYLCASSARTSGIYNEQFFGPGTRLTVL.

This clonotype was recorded once. The CDR3 region is CASSSGPSSTNEKLFF. CDR3 DNA sequence: TGTGCCAGCAGCTCGGGACCGTCATCAACTAATGAAAAACTGTTTTTT. The chain combines TRBV7-9 with TRBJ1-4; the D gene is possibly TRBD1 (5 bases). The germline V gene has CDR1 SEHNR and CDR2 FQNEAQ (reference sequence). The CDR3 is 16 residues long. The V and J ends lost 4 bases and 0 bases respectively, with 12 bases between them. The full variable domain, with the rest looked up from reference TRBV7-9 and TRBJ1-4, is DTGVSQNPRHKITKRGQNVTFRCDPISEHNRLYWYRQTLGQGPEFLTYFQNEAQLEKSRLLSDRFSAERPKGSFSTLEIQRTEQGDSAMYLCASSSGPSSTNEKLFFGSGTQLSVL.

In nucleotides, the CDR3 is TGTGCCAGCAGGCGAGAGATGGATGAGCAGTTCTTC. Amino acids: CASRREMDEQFF. The chain combines TRBV25-1 with TRBJ2-1; D not resolved. The CDR3 has 12 residues. Trimming shortened V by 6 bases and J by 8 bases, and 11 bases separated the two germline ends. Germline assignment: CDR1 MGHDK and CDR2 SYGVNS.

This rearrangement joins TRBV20-1 to TRBJ2-1; possible D gene TRBD2, 7 bases. The ends were cut back, 6 bases at V and 9 bases at J, with 18 bases in the middle. The germline V gene encodes CDR1 DFQATT and CDR2 SNEGSKA (reference sequence). The CDR3 length is 13 residues. The CDR3 loop reads CSAKRGPGGEQFF. The CDR3 DNA follows: TGCAGTGCCAAACGGGGGCCGGGGGGTGAGCAGTTCTTC.

The V call is TRBV28, the J call TRBJ2-5, with no clear D. CDR1 and CDR2 from the germline V gene are MDHEN and SYDVKM. This CDR3 is built from 15 residues. V gave up 1 base and J gave up 1 base, with 10 bases separating them. This CDR3 reads CASSLSPTFQETQYF. The CDR3 bases are TGTGCCAGCAGTTTATCCCCAACCTTCCAAGAGACCCAGTACTTC.

The V gene is TRBV3-1, the J gene TRBJ2-1; D uncertain. Germline CDR1 reads LGHDT; CDR2 reads YNNKEL (reference sequence). The CDR3 contains 12 residues. V was shortened by 1 base and J by 7 bases, with 5 bases between the two germline ends. CDR3 amino acids: CASSQALNEQFF. Here the CDR3 DNA reads TGTGCCAGCAGCCAAGCCCTAAATGAGCAGTTCTTC.

The chain uses TRBV5-1 and TRBJ1-1; unclear D gene. V shed 3 bases and J shed 6 bases, with 15 bases lying between them. Per the germline V gene, CDR1 is SGHRS and CDR2 is YFSETQ. This CDR3 region has 14 residues. The CDR3, as DNA: TGCGCCAGCAGCTCAGCAGGAGGGCACGCTGAAGCTTTCTTT. Translating it yields CASSSAGGHAEAFF.

The chain uses TRBV7-9 and TRBJ1-2; unclear D gene. In germline, CDR1 is SEHNR, CDR2 FQNEAQ (reference sequence). There are 13 residues in the CDR3. Trimming left V 8 bases short and J 0 bases short, with 10 bases between. This CDR3 reads CASVKGANYGYTF. CDR3 DNA: TGTGCCAGCGTGAAAGGAGCTAACTATGGCTACACCTTC.

V and J are TRBV11-2 and TRBJ2-3; D is ambiguous. V was cut by 4 bases and J by 5 bases, with 7 bases left in between. The germline CDR1 and CDR2 sequences are SGHAT and FQNNGV. CDR3 length: 12 amino acids. The CDR3 DNA reads as TGTGCCAGCAGCTGGCCTAAAGATACGCAGTATTTT. Its protein product is CASSWPKDTQYF.

The J gene is TRBJ2-7, the V gene TRBV2, with TRBD1 matching over 9 bases. V trimming: 6 bases; J trimming: 6 bases; junction bases outside the gene matches: 18. The germline V gene has CDR1 SNHLY and CDR2 FYNNEI. The length of the CDR3 is 17 residues. DNA for the CDR3: TGTGCCAGCAGGGGCTGGCAACGGGACAGGGTTGTCGGCGAGCAGTACTTC. It encodes CASRGWQRDRVVGEQYF.

The chain employs TRBV29-1 and TRBJ1-3, with D hard to call. Germline V gene sequence: CDR1 SQVTM, CDR2 ANQGSEA. V lost 4 bases and J lost 0, with 10 bases in between. The CDR3 has 14 amino acids. The chain's CDR3 is CSVGPVTSGNTIYF. The CDR3 DNA is TGCAGCGTTGGTCCGGTTACCTCTGGAAACACCATATATTTT.